The 11 T cell receptor beta chains below were found in one sample sequenced in a study of cytomegalovirus exposure and HLA in healthy donors. TCRdb's copy holds only in-frame clones and misses some; the assay was immunoSEQ multiplex PCR. This sample yields fewer than 100,000 clones, of which around 94% are seen a single time; 3.3% belongs to the top ten. The sample was PBMCs. Receptors originate from a woman aged 18-29 years in good health and CMV-seropositive.

V is TRBV7-6 and J is TRBJ2-2; 11 nucleotides agree with TRBD1. This CDR3 region has 18 residues. The germline V gene has CDR1 SGHVS and CDR2 FNYEAQ. V shed 5 bases, J shed 7 bases, and the junction held 15 bases outside the gene matches. CDR3 protein: CASSPTTGTGGFGGELFF. In DNA form, the CDR3 reads TGTGCCAGCAGCCCTACTACCGGGACAGGGGGGTTCGGCGGGGAGCTGTTTTTT.

This rearrangement joins TRBV5-4 to TRBJ1-1; D perhaps matches TRBD1 (6 bases). V lost 4 bases, J lost 6 bases, and 19 bases lay in between. The CDR3 contains 15 residues. Germline V gene data show CDR1 as SGHNT and CDR2 as YYREEE (reference sequence). As DNA, the CDR3 is TGTGCCAGCAGCCCGGGGGGCGCGGGGACTTCTGAAGCTTTCTTT. Protein product: CASSPGGAGTSEAFF.

The chain links TRBV11-3 to TRBJ2-1, with 10 bases matching TRBD1. The germline V gene has CDR1 SGHNT and CDR2 YENEEA. Losses at the gene ends were 5 bases for V and 0 bases for J; bases not matched to a gene: 4. CDR3 size: 16 residues. The CDR3 DNA follows: TGTGCCAGCAGCCGTGACAGGGGGCGCTCCTACAATGAGCAGTTCTTC. This encodes CASSRDRGRSYNEQFF. Filled out from reference TRBV11-3 and TRBJ2-1, the complete variable domain reads EAGVVQSPRYKIIEKKQPVAFWCNPISGHNTLYWYLQNLGQGPELLIRYENEEAVDDSQLPKDRFSAERLKGVDSTLKIQPAELGDSAVYLCASSRDRGRSYNEQFFGPGTRLTVL.

This clone has only one observation. This chain links TRBV5-5 with TRBJ1-2; possible D gene TRBD1, 6 bases. Trimming left V 3 bases short and J 4 bases short, with 10 bases between. This CDR3 has 13 amino acids. Germline CDR1 and CDR2: SGHKS and YYEKEE (reference sequence). Here the CDR3 reads CASSSGHFYGYTF. In nucleotides, the CDR3 is TGTGCCAGCAGCTCGGGACACTTCTATGGCTACACCTTC. The variable domain in full, with the rest retrieved from reference TRBV5-5 and TRBJ1-2, is DAGVTQSPTHLIKTRGQQVTLRCSPISGHKSVSWYQQVLGQGPQFIFQYYEKEERGRGNFPDRFSARQFPNYSSELNVNALLLGDSALYLCASSSGHFYGYTFGSGTRLTVV.

This chain joins TRBV4-2 and TRBJ2-1; unclear D gene. The ends were cut back, 1 base at V and 10 bases at J, with 14 bases in the middle. CDR1 is LGHNA and CDR2 is YNFKEQ in the germline V gene. This CDR3 has 14 amino acids. CDR3 sequence reads: CASSQGYSFDEQFF. The DNA for the CDR3 is TGTGCCAGCAGCCAAGGGTACAGCTTTGACGAGCAGTTCTTC.

The chain combines TRBV11-3 with TRBJ1-1; D may be TRBD1 (5 bases). The CDR3 is made up of 14 amino acids. Trimming took off 8 bases at V and 0 bases at J, with 13 bases between the two ends. CDR1 and CDR2 from the germline V gene are SGHNT and YENEEA. CDR3 DNA: TGTGCCAGCGCTGGGGGGAGGATGAACACTGAAGCTTTCTTT. This translates into CASAGGRMNTEAFF.

The gene calls are TRBV9 and TRBJ2-3; D not resolved. Germline lookup yields CDR1 SGDLS and CDR2 YYNGEE. CDR3 size: 15 residues. V was trimmed by 0 bases and J by 6 bases, leaving 14 bases between them. The CDR3 region is CASSVDGLGSDTQYF. CDR3 DNA: TGTGCCAGCAGCGTAGATGGCCTAGGATCCGATACGCAGTATTTT.

This chain connects TRBV11-3 to TRBJ2-7, with 7 nucleotides matching TRBD1. The junction had 4 bases not matched to a gene; V was cut back by 5 bases and J by 0 bases. The CDR3 length is 14 residues. CDR1 SGHNT and CDR2 YENEEA come from the germline V gene. For the CDR3, the DNA is TGTGCCAGCAGCCCGCAGGGGGACTCCTACGAGCAGTACTTC. It is translated as CASSPQGDSYEQYF.

V usage is TRBV7-2 and J usage is TRBJ2-2, with D possibly TRBD2 on 5 matching bases. The CDR3 has 13 residues. Germline CDR1 is SGHTA and CDR2 is FQGNSA. V lost 5 bases, J lost 6 bases, and 10 bases lay in between. CDR3 sequence: CASSGSWSGELFF. The CDR3 bases are TGTGCCAGCAGCGGGAGCTGGTCCGGGGAGCTGTTTTTT.

The rearrangement joins TRBV15 to TRBJ1-5; D uncertain. The CDR3 totals 17 residues. The germline V gene encodes CDR1 LNHNV and CDR2 YYDKDF (reference sequence). The germline V and J ends were trimmed by 0 bases and 0 bases, with 12 bases remaining between them. CDR3 region: CATSRDPDMNSNQPQHF. The CDR3 region has the DNA TGTGCCACCAGCAGAGACCCCGACATGAATAGCAATCAGCCCCAGCATTTT.

The chain recombines TRBV6-6 with TRBJ1-6; D perhaps matches TRBD1 (5 bases). Per germline, CDR1 MNHNY and CDR2 SVGAGI (reference sequence). This CDR3 has 13 amino acids. Between the trimmed V and J ends, which lost 8 bases and 9 bases, there was a span of 14 bases. In DNA, the CDR3 is TGTGCCAGCGCCCCGGGGGGAGGTTCACCCCTCCACTTT. It codes for CASAPGGGSPLHF.